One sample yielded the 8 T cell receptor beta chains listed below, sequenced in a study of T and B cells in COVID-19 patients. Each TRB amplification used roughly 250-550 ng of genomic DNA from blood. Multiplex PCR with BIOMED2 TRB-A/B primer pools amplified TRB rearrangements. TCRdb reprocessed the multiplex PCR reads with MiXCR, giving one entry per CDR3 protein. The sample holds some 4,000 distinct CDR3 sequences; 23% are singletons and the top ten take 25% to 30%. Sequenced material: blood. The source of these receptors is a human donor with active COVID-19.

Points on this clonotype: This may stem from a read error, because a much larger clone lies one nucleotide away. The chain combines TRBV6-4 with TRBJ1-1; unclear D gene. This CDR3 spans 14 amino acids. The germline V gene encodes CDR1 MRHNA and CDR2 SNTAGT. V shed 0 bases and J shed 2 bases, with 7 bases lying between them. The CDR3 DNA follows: TGTGCCAGCAGTGACTCTGTAGAAAACACTGAAGCTTTCTTT. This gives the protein CASSDSVENTEAFF.

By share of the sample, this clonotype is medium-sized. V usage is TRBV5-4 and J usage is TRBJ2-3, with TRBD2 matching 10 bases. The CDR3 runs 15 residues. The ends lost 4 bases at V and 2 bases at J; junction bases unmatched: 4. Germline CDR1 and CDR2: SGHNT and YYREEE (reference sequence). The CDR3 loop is CASSQRGGNTDTQYF. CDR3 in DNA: TGTGCCAGCAGCCAGCGGGGGGGGAACACAGATACGCAGTATTTT.

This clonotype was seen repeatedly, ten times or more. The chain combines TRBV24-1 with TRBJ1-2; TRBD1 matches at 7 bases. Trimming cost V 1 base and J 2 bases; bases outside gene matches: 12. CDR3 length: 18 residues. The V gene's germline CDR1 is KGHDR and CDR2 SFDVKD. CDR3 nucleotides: TGTGCCACCAGTGATTTTCGGCTCGCAGGGGGAACGAACTATGGCTACACCTTC. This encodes CATSDFRLAGGTNYGYTF.

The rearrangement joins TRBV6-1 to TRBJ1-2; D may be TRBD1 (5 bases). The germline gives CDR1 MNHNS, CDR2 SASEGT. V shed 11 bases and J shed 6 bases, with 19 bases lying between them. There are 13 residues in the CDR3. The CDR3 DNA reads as TGTGCCCTACGAAGTTGGGGGTTGAATGGCTACACCTTC. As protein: CALRSWGLNGYTF.

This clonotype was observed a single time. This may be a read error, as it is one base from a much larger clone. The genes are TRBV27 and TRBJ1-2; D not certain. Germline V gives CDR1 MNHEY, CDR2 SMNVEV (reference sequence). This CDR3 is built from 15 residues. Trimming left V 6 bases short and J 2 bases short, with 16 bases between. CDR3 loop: CASRGWRKENYGYTF. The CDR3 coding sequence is TGTGCCAGCAGGGGATGGCGGAAGGAGAACTATGGCTACACCTTC.

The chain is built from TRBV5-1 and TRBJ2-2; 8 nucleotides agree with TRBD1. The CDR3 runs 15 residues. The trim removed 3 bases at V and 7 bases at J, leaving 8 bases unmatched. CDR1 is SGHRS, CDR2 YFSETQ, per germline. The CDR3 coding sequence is TGCGCCAGCAGCTCTCTGCAGGGGGCTAGCGGGGAGCTGTTTTTT. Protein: CASSSLQGASGELFF.

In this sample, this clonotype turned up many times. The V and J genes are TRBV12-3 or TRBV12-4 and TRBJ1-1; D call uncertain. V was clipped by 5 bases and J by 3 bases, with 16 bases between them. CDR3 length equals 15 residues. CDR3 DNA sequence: TGTGCCAGCAGTCCTCGGAGGGAGTTGGACACTGAAGCTTTCTTT. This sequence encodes CASSPRRELDTEAFF.

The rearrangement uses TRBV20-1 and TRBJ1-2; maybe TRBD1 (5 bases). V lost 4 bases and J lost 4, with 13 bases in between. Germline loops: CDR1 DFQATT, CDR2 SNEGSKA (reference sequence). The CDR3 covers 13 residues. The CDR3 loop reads CSATAGGTYGYTF. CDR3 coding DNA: TGCAGTGCTACGGCGGGGGGAACCTATGGCTACACCTTC.